This TCR beta chain was identified during a study of blood T cell repertoires in COVID-19. Study background: The samples span acute and convalescent COVID-19 from the United States, Italy and Spain. The analysed material was cDNA or gDNA that came from T cells, B-cell-depleted T cells, or PBMCs.

As handled by the study authors: Nucleated cell counts were estimated from reference gene primer amplification. Some clones are missing from TCRdb's copy, which holds only in-frame ones; the method was immunoSEQ multiplex PCR. V and J calls and clone size are copied from that table; D and trimming were computed from the DNA. Among 140,000 to 150,000 clones, over 70% were seen once, and the ten largest hold 11%. The CDR3 consists of 14 residues. V was shortened by 4 bases and J by 6 bases, with 15 bases between the two germline ends. Germline loops: CDR1 SNHLY, CDR2 FYNNEI. Recovered participants had two consecutive negative NP/OP PCR tests, healthcare professional clearance, or symptom resolution.

The chain has TRBV2 and TRBJ1-1; D perhaps matches TRBD1 (5 bases). Material for sequencing was PBMCs or T cells enriched from blood (not recorded which). The receptor was isolated from a man aged 55 to 70 who had recovered from COVID-19. CDR3 sequence: CASSGRGTSSEAFF. DNA of the CDR3: TGTGCCAGCAGTGGAAGGGGAACGTCCTCTGAAGCTTTCTTT.